This entry describes one T cell receptor (beta chain). This record belongs to a study of blood T cell repertoires in COVID-19. Study as a whole: The United States, Italy and Spain provided the acute and convalescent COVID-19 samples. T cells, B-cell-depleted T cells, or PBMCs provided the cDNA or gDNA that served as material.

Participant reports of clinical history set cohort assignment. The length of the CDR3 is 15 residues. Germline CDR1 and CDR2: SGHDT and YYEEEE. V was pared by 0 bases and J by 8 bases, with 17 bases between. Authors' data handling: Reference gene primer amplification yielded estimated nucleated cell counts. Method: immunoSEQ multiplex PCR; TCRdb's copy keeps in-frame clones and lacks some. Clone size and the V and J calls come from that table; the DNA yielded D and trimming. This table holds around 250,000 clones, roughly 80% found once. The sample was PBMCs or T cells enriched from blood (not recorded which). The chain carries TRBV5-6 and TRBJ1-2, with D possibly TRBD1 on 5 matching bases. This receptor was taken from a man aged 25-45 years with acute COVID-19. This CDR3 reads CASSLEAGSAGGYTF. The DNA for the CDR3 is TGTGCCAGCAGCTTGGAGGCAGGATCAGCAGGGGGCTACACCTTC.